A single sample is the source of the 17 T cell receptor beta chains below, sequenced in a study of long-term antiretroviral therapy in people with HIV. Survey-level resolution applied to immunoSEQ assay v3.0. Here immunoSEQ multiplex PCR was the method, and the copy in TCRdb shows in-frame clones only, minus some. The sample lists about 25,000 clones; around 85% were seen once. This specimen was unsorted PBMCs, taken 1.2 years after starting antiretroviral therapy. The receptors stem from a man aged 45-60 years with HIV.

The genes are TRBV5-4 and TRBJ1-1; D not certain. The CDR3 runs 12 residues. Per the germline V gene, CDR1 is SGHNT and CDR2 is YYREEE (reference sequence). Trimming cost V 3 bases and J 4 bases, with 7 bases left between them. In DNA form, the CDR3 reads TGTGCCAGCAGCTCTGGGGTCACTGAAGCTTTCTTT. Protein: CASSSGVTEAFF.

The J gene is TRBJ1-5, the V gene TRBV4-3; D is unresolved. The germline gives CDR1 LGHNA, CDR2 YSLEER. The CDR3 sequence is 13 residues long. V was pared by 0 bases and J by 7 bases, with 7 bases between. The chain's CDR3 is CASSQEVRQPQHF. In DNA, the CDR3 is TGCGCCAGCAGCCAAGAAGTAAGGCAGCCCCAGCATTTT.

The chain couples TRBV7-9 to TRBJ2-2; the match to TRBD1 covers 9 bases. The CDR3 spans 15 residues. V trimming: 6 bases; J trimming: 1 base; junction bases outside the gene matches: 3. Germline CDR1 reads SEHNR; CDR2 reads FQNEAQ (reference sequence). CDR3 bases: TGTGCCAGCAGAAAGGGACAGGGGAACACCGGGGAGCTGTTTTTT. Amino acids: CASRKGQGNTGELFF. The full variable domain, completed using reference TRBV7-9 and TRBJ2-2, is DTGVSQNPRHKITKRGQNVTFRCDPISEHNRLYWYRQTLGQGPEFLTYFQNEAQLEKSRLLSDRFSAERPKGSFSTLEIQRTEQGDSAMYLCASRKGQGNTGELFFGEGSRLTVL.

This clone was counted once. This rearrangement joins TRBV7-9 to TRBJ1-1, with D maybe TRBD1 (6 bases). The CDR3 has 15 residues. Germline lookup yields CDR1 SEHNR and CDR2 FQNEAQ (reference sequence). V gave up 5 bases and J gave up 5 bases, with 18 bases separating them. The CDR3 reads CASSPTRGGTTEAFF. The CDR3 bases are TGTGCCAGCAGCCCAACCCGGGGAGGGACAACTGAAGCTTTCTTT.

The chain is built from TRBV9 and TRBJ1-6; 8 bases align to TRBD1. The CDR3 is 15 residues long. Germline V gives CDR1 SGDLS, CDR2 YYNGEE. V shed 0 bases and J 7 bases; nucleotides not matched to a gene: 3. The CDR3: CASSVEGQVNSPLHF. The CDR3 bases are TGTGCCAGCAGCGTAGAGGGACAGGTGAATTCACCCCTCCACTTT.

CDR3 sequence (DNA): TGTGCCAGCAGTTGGACAGACGTGAACACTGAAGCTTTCTTT. Translation gives CASSWTDVNTEAFF. The chain couples TRBV6-5 to TRBJ1-1, with a tentative D call TRBD1 (6 bases). V was pared by 4 bases and J by 0 bases, with 9 bases between. In germline, CDR1 is MNHEY, CDR2 SVGAGI. The CDR3 contains 14 residues.

This clone has a handful of counts. This chain uses TRBV19 with TRBJ1-3, with a weak D call TRBD1 (5 bases). Germline values: CDR1 LNHDA, CDR2 SQIVND (reference sequence). The V end was cut by 8 bases, the J end by 0 bases, with 11 bases between. This CDR3 has 14 amino acids. DNA for the CDR3: TGTGCCAGTCACCAGGGCCTCTCTGGAAACACCATATATTTT. Its translation: CASHQGLSGNTIYF.

The rearrangement links TRBV19 to TRBJ1-2; 10 bases fit TRBD1. Unmatched junction bases numbered 10, after V lost 7 bases and J lost 5 bases. From germline, CDR1 is LNHDA and CDR2 SQIVND (reference sequence). CDR3 length equals 15 residues. The CDR3 coding sequence is TGTGCCAGTACCACCGGACAGGGGGGGTTGTATGGCTACACCTTC. It translates to CASTTGQGGLYGYTF.

The chain joins TRBV2 to TRBJ1-1; D remains ambiguous. V gave up 0 bases and J gave up 10 bases, with 3 bases separating them. CDR3 size: 10 residues. Germline assignment: CDR1 SNHLY and CDR2 FYNNEI. The CDR3 nucleotides are TGTGCCAGCAGTGAAGCGGGAGCTTTCTTT. As protein: CASSEAGAFF.

A remark on this clone: An end of the junction does not agree with germline; a read error may underlie this. CDR3 residues: CASSGGYKQYF. CDR3 sequence (DNA): TGCGCCAGCAGCGGGGGCTACAAGCAGTACTTC. V usage is TRBV5-1 and J usage is TRBJ2-7; D is perhaps TRBD1 (6 bases). The germline CDR1 and CDR2 sequences are SGHRS and YFSETQ. The CDR3 spans 11 residues.

This sequence joins TRBV7-2 and TRBJ1-3; unclear D gene. Germline V gives CDR1 SGHTA, CDR2 FQGNSA. Trimming stripped 1 base from V and 0 bases from J, with 4 bases between. The CDR3 length is 14 residues. The CDR3 is CASSLGPSGNTIYF. The DNA of the CDR3 is TGTGCCAGCAGCTTAGGGCCCTCTGGAAACACCATATATTTT.

The rearrangement joins TRBV11-3 to TRBJ2-2, with D perhaps matching TRBD1 (5 bases). The germline CDR1 and CDR2 sequences are SGHNT and YENEEA. The CDR3 extends over 17 amino acids. V was clipped by 0 bases and J by 0 bases, with 11 bases between them. CDR3 coding DNA: TGTGCCAGCAGCTTAGATCCGACAGCAGCGAACACCGGGGAGCTGTTTTTT. Translation: CASSLDPTAANTGELFF.

The rearrangement joins TRBV7-3 to TRBJ2-2; 9 nucleotides agree with TRBD1. Trimming took 3 bases from V and 9 from J; bases not matched to a gene: 8. The CDR3 has 15 amino acids. Germline values: CDR1 SGHTA, CDR2 FQGTGA. CDR3 sequence (DNA): TGTGCCAGCAGCTTTGGGACAGGGTCCGTCCGGGAGCTGTTTTTT. It yields the protein CASSFGTGSVRELFF. The entire variable domain, with the rest obtained from reference TRBV7-3 and TRBJ2-2, is as follows: GAGVSQTPSNKVTEKGKYVELRCDPISGHTALYWYRQSLGQGPEFLIYFQGTGAADDSGLPNDRFFAVRPEGSVSTLKIQRTERGDSAVYLCASSFGTGSVRELFFGEGSRLTVL.

V gene TRBV7-3 combines with J gene TRBJ1-1; a weak D match, TRBD1 (5 bases). Germline V gives CDR1 SGHTA, CDR2 FQGTGA. The length of the CDR3 is 13 residues. The V gene lost 3 bases and the J gene lost 4 bases, with 9 bases spanning the gap. Here the CDR3 reads CASSFSGATEAFF. The CDR3 DNA reads TGTGCCAGCAGCTTTTCTGGGGCCACTGAAGCTTTCTTT.

The chain couples TRBV5-1 to TRBJ2-7; 10 bases map to TRBD1. Germline V gives CDR1 SGHRS, CDR2 YFSETQ. The J segment lost 6 bases and the V segment lost 0 bases, leaving 0 bases of the junction unmatched. This CDR3 region has 13 residues. The CDR3 protein is CASSLGTGGEQYF. CDR3 DNA sequence: TGCGCCAGCAGCTTGGGGACAGGGGGCGAGCAGTACTTC. The full variable domain, its missing parts supplied by reference TRBV5-1 and TRBJ2-7, is KAGVTQTPRYLIKTRGQQVTLSCSPISGHRSVSWYQQTPGQGLQFLFEYFSETQRNKGNFPGRFSGRQFSNSRSEMNVSTLELGDSALYLCASSLGTGGEQYFGPGTRLTVT.

The chain carries TRBV28 and TRBJ1-1, with no clear D. The CDR3 is made up of 14 amino acids. Germline CDR1 MDHEN, CDR2 SYDVKM. Deletions cut 2 bases from V and 4 bases from J, with 11 bases between. CDR3 DNA: TGTGCCAGCAGTTTAACAGTATTGGGCACTGAAGCTTTCTTT. Its translation: CASSLTVLGTEAFF.

The chain couples TRBV28 to TRBJ1-2; D gene uncertain. The V gene lost 4 bases and the J gene lost 8 bases, with 11 bases spanning the gap. This CDR3 is built from 12 residues. Germline CDR1 and CDR2: MDHEN and SYDVKM. CDR3 nucleotide sequence: TGTGCCAGCAGTTCCATGCAAAAGGGCTACACCTTC. Encoded protein: CASSSMQKGYTF.